Listed here is a single T cell receptor (beta chain). Germline loops: CDR1 LNHDA, CDR2 SQIVND (reference sequence). V was shortened by 7 bases and J by 4 bases, with 7 bases between the two germline ends. The CDR3 spans 11 residues. The source of the sample is a study of CD8 T cells in Susac syndrome. TCR beta was sequenced from blood CD8+ and CD4+ T cells. After extraction with the RNeasy kit, about 0.45 to 1 ug of the RNA was reverse transcribed using random hexamers. Amplification of TCR beta CDR3 was carried out by immunoSEQ multiplex PCR, which covered 54 Vbeta and 13 Jbeta segments. TCRdb re-analysed the immunoSEQ multiplex PCR reads in MiXCR, keeping a single row per CDR3 protein. The sample holds about 200,000 distinct CDR3 sequences, 95% seen once.

The sample was CD4+ T cells from PBMCs. V and J are TRBV19 and TRBJ1-1; unclear D gene. The clonotype originates from a human donor with multiple sclerosis. The CDR3 is CASTVGTEAFF. In DNA form, the CDR3 reads TGTGCCAGTACTGTGGGCACTGAAGCTTTCTTT.